Given below is one TCR beta chain in context. TCRdb keeps only in-frame clones here, not all; method: immunoSEQ multiplex PCR. The sample holds 250,000 to 400,000 clones, roughly 90% seen once. CDR1 is SEHNR, CDR2 FQNEAQ, per germline (reference sequence). This CDR3 is built from 16 residues. J gave up 1 base and V 2 bases, and 7 bases lay outside the gene matches. The sample originates from a study of blood T cell repertoires in COVID-19. Study information: Acute and convalescent COVID-19 samples came from the United States, Italy and Spain. In each case, the material was cDNA or gDNA derived from T cells, B-cell-depleted T cells, or PBMCs.

The specimen was peripheral blood. This TCR was recovered from a woman aged 25 to 39 with COVID-19, enrolled during active disease. The rearrangement uses TRBV7-9 and TRBJ2-5; 7 bases map to TRBD1. The CDR3 sequence: CASSLRTGSGQETQYF. CDR3 nucleotides: TGTGCCAGCAGCTTACGGACAGGATCGGGCCAAGAGACCCAGTACTTC. The variable domain in full, with the rest retrieved from reference TRBV7-9 and TRBJ2-5, is DTGVSQNPRHKITKRGQNVTFRCDPISEHNRLYWYRQTLGQGPEFLTYFQNEAQLEKSRLLSDRFSAERPKGSFSTLEIQRTEQGDSAMYLCASSLRTGSGQETQYFGPGTRLLVL.